What follows describes a single T cell receptor (beta chain). This CDR3 is built from 13 residues. The V end was cut by 4 bases, the J end by 7 bases, with 8 bases between. Germline V gene lookup returns CDR1 LGHDT and CDR2 YNNKEL (reference sequence). The sample comes from a study of T cells after yellow fever vaccination. In TCRdb, the 5' RACE reads were re-called with MiXCR into one record per CDR3 protein. The repertoire includes 340,000 or so distinct CDR3 sequences, 9.5% to 15% of them detected once, and 2.5% to 3.5% sits in the top ten. The TCR originated in a man aged 18-30 years who received the YFV17D yellow fever vaccine. The sequences come from CD4+ T cells sorted from PBMCs, collected 15 days after the yellow fever booster vaccination. The V call is TRBV3-1, the J call TRBJ1-6, with D hard to call. Here the CDR3 reads CASSPSLNSPLHF. The CDR3, as DNA: TGTGCCAGCAGCCCCTCGTTGAATTCACCCCTCCACTTT.